Each of the 5 T cell receptor beta chains below was sequenced from the same sample in a study of shared clonotypes between healthy human individuals. CD8 cells classed as naive were CD45RO-negative and positively selected for CCR7, excluding terminally differentiated effector memory CD45RA+ cells. The protocol was immunoSEQ multiplex PCR, while the TCRdb copy is restricted to in-frame clones and leaves out a portion. The sample includes about 2.1 million clones, 85% to 95% of them seen just once. The sample taken for sequencing was naive CD8+ T cells from PBMCs. The receptors stem from a man aged 18 to 35 in good health. Some clones in this sample may be carry-over from other donors' samples.

This chain connects TRBV7-9 to TRBJ2-1; tentative D call: TRBD1 (6 bases). The V end was cut by 9 bases, the J end by 2 bases, with 11 bases between. The CDR3 is 13 residues long. Germline V CDR1 and CDR2: SEHNR, FQNEAQ (reference sequence). CDR3 region: CASIGQTYNEQFF. As DNA, the CDR3 is TGTGCCAGTATTGGACAGACCTACAATGAGCAGTTCTTC.

The chain couples TRBV15 to TRBJ1-1; D is ambiguous. V lost 5 bases, J lost 0 bases, and 10 bases lay in between. The germline V gene encodes CDR1 LNHNV and CDR2 YYDKDF (reference sequence). The CDR3 spans 14 residues. This CDR3 is CATSGQTVNTEAFF. The DNA for the CDR3 is TGTGCCACCAGCGGTCAGACGGTGAACACTGAAGCTTTCTTT.

This clone appeared a single time. The rearrangement uses TRBV9 and TRBJ2-3; D may be TRBD2 (6 bases). The CDR3 covers 15 residues. Germline V CDR1 and CDR2: SGDLS, YYNGEE. Deletions cut 3 bases from V and 2 bases from J, with 13 bases between. In nucleotides, the CDR3 is TGTGCCAGCAGCGCGGGAGTAGCGCCCACAGATACGCAGTATTTT. Its protein is CASSAGVAPTDTQYF.

V is TRBV4-3 and J is TRBJ1-3; D is unresolved. This CDR3 has 13 residues. Germline loops: CDR1 LGHNA, CDR2 YSLEER. V was clipped by 1 base and J by 8 bases, with 9 bases between them. CDR3 sequence reads: CASSQARWDTIYF. The CDR3 DNA reads as TGCGCCAGCAGCCAAGCCCGGTGGGACACCATATATTTT.

This chain connects TRBV28 to TRBJ2-7; 8 bases agree with TRBD1. Trimming at V came to 4 bases and at J to 7 bases, leaving 9 bases not matched to a gene. Germline V gives CDR1 MDHEN, CDR2 SYDVKM. This CDR3 is 14 amino acids long. The DNA for the CDR3 is TGTGCCAGCAGTTGGCAGGGGGCATGGGAAGAGCAGTACTTC. Protein: CASSWQGAWEEQYF.